This T cell receptor beta chain was retrieved from a study of low-dose radiotherapy and immunotherapy resistance in tumors. TRAV- and TRBV-specific primers primed first-strand cDNA, covering alpha and beta chains. TCRs were amplified for 15 to 25 PCR cycles with a constant-region primer and V-primer adapter. MiXCR, run by TCRdb on the reads, gives a single entry per CDR3 protein. The table lists approximately 7,200 distinct CDR3 sequences, around 84% of them singletons. The clonotype comes from a human donor with advanced metastatic prostate, ovarian, gallbladder or colorectal cancer (not recorded which). This table probably holds off-target reads from a library built for another chain.

The chain's CDR3 is CASLGERYEQYF. DNA for the CDR3: TGTGCCAGCTTGGGGGAACGATACGAGCAGTACTTC. This chain uses TRBV28 with TRBJ2-7; the D gene could be TRBD1 or TRBD2 (5 bases each). From germline, CDR1 is MDHEN and CDR2 SYDVKM. Trimming removed 8 bases at V and 4 bases at J, with 12 bases between. CDR3 length equals 12 residues. Based on the CDR3 plus reference TRBV28 and TRBJ2-7, the full variable domain is DVKVTQSSRYLVKRTGEKVFLECVQDMDHENMFWYRQDPGLGLRLIYFSYDVKMKEKGDIPEGYSVSREKKERFSLILESASTNQTSMYLCASLGERYEQYFGPGTRLTVT.